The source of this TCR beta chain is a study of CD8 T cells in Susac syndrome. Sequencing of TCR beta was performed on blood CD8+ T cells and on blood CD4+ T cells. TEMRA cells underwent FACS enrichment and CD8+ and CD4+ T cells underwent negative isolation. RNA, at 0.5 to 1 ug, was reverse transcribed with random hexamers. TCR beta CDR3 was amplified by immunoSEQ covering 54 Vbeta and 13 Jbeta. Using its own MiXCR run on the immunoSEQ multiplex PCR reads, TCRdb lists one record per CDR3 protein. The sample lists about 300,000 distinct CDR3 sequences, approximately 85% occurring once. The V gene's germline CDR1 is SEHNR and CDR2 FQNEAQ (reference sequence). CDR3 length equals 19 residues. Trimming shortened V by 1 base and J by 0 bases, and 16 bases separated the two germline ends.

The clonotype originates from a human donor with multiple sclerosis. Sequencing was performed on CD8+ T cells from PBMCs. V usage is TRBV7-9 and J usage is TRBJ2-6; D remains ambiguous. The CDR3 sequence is CASSLEAQLLPSGANVLTF. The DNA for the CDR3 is TGTGCCAGCAGCTTAGAAGCTCAGCTTCTACCCTCTGGGGCCAACGTCCTGACTTTC.